The clone carrying this T cell receptor beta chain was seen a few times. Its specificity is unknown. TCR beta CDR3 region amplification was performed from RNA transcripts. HTBI primers were used for first-round RT-PCR of the TCR CDR3. TCRdb redid the calling of the multiplex PCR reads with MiXCR, one entry per CDR3 protein. The profile shows roughly 400,000 distinct CDR3 sequences, around 15% of them singletons. The data derive from a study of T cells in Graves' hyperthyroidism and ophthalmopathy. Findings of the study overall: Ophthalmopathy was separated from stable hyperthyroidism by a 13 V-J model. In blood, most of the thyroid clonotypes expanded above 0.001 were also present. Progression to ophthalmopathy was predicted a median of 6.5 months early.

There are 15 residues in the CDR3. Germline V lookup: CDR1 LNHNV, CDR2 YYDKDF (reference sequence). The V end lost 1 base, the J end lost 0 bases, and 10 bases lay between the germline ends. Duration under 3 months, a NOSPECS grade of at least 4, and a Clinical Activity Score of at least 3 characterized the ophthalmopathy patients. The origin of this receptor is a man between 50 and 59 years old with Graves' ophthalmopathy. Sequences were obtained from blood. V usage is TRBV15 and J usage is TRBJ2-7, with unresolved D. The CDR3 region has the DNA TGTGCCACCAGCAGAGTCCACGCGAGCTCCTACGAGCAGTACTTC. Amino acids: CATSRVHASSYEQYF.